Each of the 15 T cell receptor beta chains below was sequenced from the same sample in a study of regulatory T cells in long-lasting Graves disease. Construction of TCR beta libraries relied on iRepertoire HTBI primers and on Arm-PCR targeting CDR3 regions. One entry per CDR3 protein, called by TCRdb with MiXCR from the multiplex PCR reads. This sample has 350,000 to 450,000 distinct CDR3 sequences, with roughly a sixth found just once. Time point given: newly diagnosed GD, antithyroid drugs for less than 3 months. From RNA extracted from PBMCs, the TCR library was made. These data also featured in a second study, about T cells in Graves' hyperthyroidism and ophthalmopathy.

The sequencing here drew on peripheral blood mononuclear cells (PBMCs), taken at new diagnosis, from a patient treated with antithyroid drugs. These receptors all stem from a middle-aged man with Graves disease.

In its sample, this clonotype was seen many times. The genes are TRBV5-6 and TRBJ2-1, with TRBD1 matching 9 bases. The CDR3 spans 16 residues. V trimming: 4 bases; J trimming: 5 bases; junction bases outside the gene matches: 10. Germline assignment: CDR1 SGHDT and CDR2 YYEEEE. The CDR3 is CASSRIPGQGNNEQFF. The CDR3 region has the DNA TGTGCCAGCAGCCGGATTCCGGGACAGGGTAACAATGAGCAGTTCTTC.

Many counts were recorded for this clonotype. The chain couples TRBV7-9 to TRBJ2-7, with TRBD1 identical over 7 bases. The CDR3 has 15 amino acids. V shed 4 bases, J shed 5 bases, and the junction held 11 bases outside the gene matches. Germline loops: CDR1 SEHNR, CDR2 FQNEAQ (reference sequence). CDR3 DNA sequence: TGTGCCAGCAGCTCACCCACAGGGGTGGGTGACGAGCAGTACTTC. Translating it yields CASSSPTGVGDEQYF.

This clonotype was seen ten or more times. This chain joins TRBV18 and TRBJ1-3; 7 bases align to TRBD1. This CDR3 contains 19 residues. J was trimmed by 0 bases and V by 1 base; bases with no gene match: 12. Germline CDR1 is KGHSH and CDR2 is LQKENI. CDR3: CASSPQDLLTGYSGNTIYF. CDR3 bases: TGTGCCAGCTCACCACAAGACCTACTGACAGGGTACTCTGGAAACACCATATATTTT.

This clonotype was seen repeatedly, ten times or more. CDR3 sequence (DNA): TGTGCCAGCAGTTATGACAGCACAGATACGCAGTATTTT. Translating it yields CASSYDSTDTQYF. V gene TRBV6-2 or TRBV6-3 combines with J gene TRBJ2-3; D not resolved. The CDR3 spans 13 residues. Germline CDR1 is MNHEY and CDR2 is SVGEGT. V gave up 3 bases and J gave up 0 bases, with 4 bases separating them.

The chain uses TRBV2 and TRBJ1-5; D call uncertain. The CDR3 is made up of 14 amino acids. Trimming removed 5 bases at V and 4 bases at J, with 12 bases between. CDR1 is SNHLY, CDR2 FYNNEI, per germline. This CDR3 reads CASSLRGVNQPQHF. The CDR3 DNA is TGTGCCAGCAGTCTCCGGGGTGTTAATCAGCCCCAGCATTTT.

This clonotype was counted ten times or more. The J gene is TRBJ2-2, the V gene TRBV7-2; 8 nucleotides align to TRBD1. Trimming removed 4 bases from V and 5 bases from J; junction bases left unmatched: 6. The CDR3 has 15 amino acids. Germline CDR1 SGHTA, CDR2 FQGNSA. The CDR3 DNA sequence: TGTGCCAGCAGCTCCTGGACAGGGTATACCGGGGAGCTGTTTTTT. This translates into CASSSWTGYTGELFF.

This clonotype turned up a few times. The junction differs from germline at one of its ends, possibly a read error. This chain joins TRBV7-3 and TRBJ2-3; 12 bases fit TRBD2. CDR1 and CDR2 (germline): SGHTA, FQGTGA. This CDR3 spans 16 amino acids. Here the CDR3 DNA reads TGTGCTAGCAGCTCCGGACTAGCGGGGACCACAGATACGCAGTATTTT. Translation gives CASSSGLAGTTDTQYF.

V usage is TRBV6-5 and J usage is TRBJ2-7; tentative D call: TRBD2 (6 bases). Germline-derived CDR1 and CDR2 are MNHEY and SVGAGI. Trimming cost V 2 bases and J 0 bases, with 11 bases left between them. The CDR3 has 15 residues. The CDR3 sequence is CASSYRLDYSYEQYF. The CDR3 DNA is TGTGCCAGCAGTTACCGGCTGGACTACTCCTACGAGCAGTACTTC.

The chain uses TRBV20-1 and TRBJ2-3, with TRBD2 matching 7 bases. Germline CDR1 reads DFQATT; CDR2 reads SNEGSKA (reference sequence). The J segment lost 4 bases and the V segment lost 5 bases, leaving 6 bases of the junction unmatched. This CDR3 is 13 amino acids long. The CDR3 reads CSALRLASDTQYF. The CDR3 nucleotides read TGCAGTGCTCTTAGACTAGCATCAGATACGCAGTATTTT.

Ten or more counts support this clonotype. The V call is TRBV5-1, the J call TRBJ2-1; 9 positions match TRBD2. The CDR3 spans 18 residues. Germline V gene lookup returns CDR1 SGHRS and CDR2 YFSETQ. Trimming at V came to 3 bases and at J to 2 bases, leaving 12 bases not matched to a gene. The CDR3, as DNA: TGCGCCAGCAGCTCGAAGGGGGGCGGCGGGGGGGCCTACAATGAGCAGTTCTTC. It is translated as CASSSKGGGGGAYNEQFF.

The V gene is TRBV4-1, the J gene TRBJ1-2; the D is unclear. Germline V gene sequence: CDR1 MGHRA, CDR2 YSYEKL. The CDR3 totals 15 residues. V lost 3 bases to trimming and J lost 0 bases, with 11 bases between them. This chain's CDR3 is CASSHDTGANYGYTF. Written as DNA, the CDR3 is TGCGCCAGCAGCCACGATACCGGAGCTAACTATGGCTACACCTTC.

This clonotype was counted ten times or more. The chain carries TRBV2 and TRBJ1-1; no reliable D call. V was shortened by 7 bases and J by 0 bases, with 6 bases between the two germline ends. The germline V gene encodes CDR1 SNHLY and CDR2 FYNNEI. CDR3 size: 12 residues. CDR3 sequence: CASTLMNTEAFF. The CDR3 coding sequence is TGTGCCAGCACTTTAATGAACACTGAAGCTTTCTTT.

This sequence joins TRBV4-1 and TRBJ1-1; D call uncertain. Looked up from germline, CDR1 is MGHRA and CDR2 is YSYEKL. The CDR3 spans 14 residues. Trimming took off 2 bases at V and 7 bases at J, with 14 bases between the two ends. DNA of the CDR3: TGCGCCAGCAGCCAAATCAGGACCCGAGGTGAAGCTTTCTTT. Translation: CASSQIRTRGEAFF.

The chain employs TRBV28 and TRBJ2-5; 9 bases fit TRBD1. The CDR3 loop spans 14 amino acids. V lost 7 bases to trimming and J lost 1 base; unmatched junction nucleotides: 4. Germline V gene data show CDR1 as MDHEN and CDR2 as SYDVKM. This chain's CDR3 is CASKDRGRQETQYF. The CDR3, as DNA: TGTGCCAGCAAGGACAGGGGCCGCCAAGAGACCCAGTACTTC.

This clonotype showed up just a few times. The rearrangement links TRBV5-4 to TRBJ1-1; 12 bases map to TRBD1. The V gene's germline CDR1 is SGHNT and CDR2 YYREEE (reference sequence). The V segment lost 4 bases and the J segment 4 bases; nucleotides outside the gene matches: 11. The CDR3 sequence is 17 residues long. The CDR3 sequence: CASSARDRGPLGTEAFF. CDR3 bases: TGTGCCAGCAGCGCCCGGGACAGGGGGCCCCTTGGCACTGAAGCTTTCTTT.